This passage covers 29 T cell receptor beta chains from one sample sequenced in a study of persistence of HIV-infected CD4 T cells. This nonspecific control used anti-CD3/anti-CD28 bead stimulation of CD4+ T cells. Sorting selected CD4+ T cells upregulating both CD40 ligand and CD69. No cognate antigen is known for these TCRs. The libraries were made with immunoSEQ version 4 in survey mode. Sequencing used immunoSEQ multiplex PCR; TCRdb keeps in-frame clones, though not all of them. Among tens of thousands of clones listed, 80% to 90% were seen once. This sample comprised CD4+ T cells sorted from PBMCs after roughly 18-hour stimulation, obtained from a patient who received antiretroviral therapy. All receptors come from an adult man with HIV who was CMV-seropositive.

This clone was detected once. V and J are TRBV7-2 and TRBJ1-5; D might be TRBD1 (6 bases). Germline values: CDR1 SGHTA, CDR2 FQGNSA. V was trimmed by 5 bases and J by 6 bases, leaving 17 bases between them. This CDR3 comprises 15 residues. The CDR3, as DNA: TGTGCCAGCAGCGGGGGGGGGCGGAAGGGTCAGCCCCAGCATTTT. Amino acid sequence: CASSGGGRKGQPQHF.

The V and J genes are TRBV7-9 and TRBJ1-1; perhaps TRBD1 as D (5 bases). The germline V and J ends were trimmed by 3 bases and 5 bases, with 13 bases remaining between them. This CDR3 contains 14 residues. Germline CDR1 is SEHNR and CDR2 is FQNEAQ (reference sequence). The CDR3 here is CASSFRDEETEAFF. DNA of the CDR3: TGTGCCAGCAGCTTCAGGGACGAGGAGACTGAAGCTTTCTTT.

This CDR3 is CAWSVGGQQRSGNTIYF. CDR3 nucleotide sequence: TGTGCCTGGAGTGTCGGGGGACAGCAACGCTCTGGAAACACCATATATTTT. V gene TRBV30 combines with J gene TRBJ1-3, with 7 nucleotides matching TRBD1. From germline, CDR1 is GTSNPN and CDR2 SVGIG (reference sequence). Losses at the gene ends were 0 bases for V and 0 bases for J; bases not matched to a gene: 8. CDR3 length: 17 residues.

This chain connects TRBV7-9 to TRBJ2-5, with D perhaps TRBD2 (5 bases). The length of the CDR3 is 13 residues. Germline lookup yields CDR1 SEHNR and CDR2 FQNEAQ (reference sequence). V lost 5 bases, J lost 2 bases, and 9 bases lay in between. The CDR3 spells CASSRRGQETQYF. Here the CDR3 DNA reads TGTGCCAGCAGCCGCCGAGGGCAAGAGACCCAGTACTTC.

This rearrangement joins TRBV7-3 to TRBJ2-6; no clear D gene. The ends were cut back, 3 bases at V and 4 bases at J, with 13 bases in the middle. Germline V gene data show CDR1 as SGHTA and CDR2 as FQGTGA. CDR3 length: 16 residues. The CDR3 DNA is TGTGCCAGCAGCTTCGAACCTGGTGCCGGGGCCAACGTCCTGACTTTC. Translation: CASSFEPGAGANVLTF.

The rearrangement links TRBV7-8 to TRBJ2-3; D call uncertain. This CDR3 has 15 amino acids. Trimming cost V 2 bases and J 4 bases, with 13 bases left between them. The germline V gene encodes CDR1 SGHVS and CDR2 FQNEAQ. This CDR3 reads CASSLRVGVADTQYF. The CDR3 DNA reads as TGTGCCAGCAGCTTAAGGGTTGGGGTCGCAGATACGCAGTATTTT.

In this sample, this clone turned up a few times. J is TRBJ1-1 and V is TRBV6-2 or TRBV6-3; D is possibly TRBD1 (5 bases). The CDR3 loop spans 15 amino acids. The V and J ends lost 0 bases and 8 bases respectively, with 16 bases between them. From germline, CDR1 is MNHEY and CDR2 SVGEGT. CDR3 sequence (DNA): TGTGCCAGCAGTTACTCAGCCAGGGCGAATTCCGAAGCTTTCTTT. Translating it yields CASSYSARANSEAFF.

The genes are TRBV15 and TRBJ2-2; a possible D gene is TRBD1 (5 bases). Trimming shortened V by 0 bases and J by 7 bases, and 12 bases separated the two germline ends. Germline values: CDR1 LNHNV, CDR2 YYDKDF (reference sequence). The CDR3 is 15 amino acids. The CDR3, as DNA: TGTGCCACCAGCAGAGATCTTGCAGGGTACGGGGAGCTGTTTTTT. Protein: CATSRDLAGYGELFF.

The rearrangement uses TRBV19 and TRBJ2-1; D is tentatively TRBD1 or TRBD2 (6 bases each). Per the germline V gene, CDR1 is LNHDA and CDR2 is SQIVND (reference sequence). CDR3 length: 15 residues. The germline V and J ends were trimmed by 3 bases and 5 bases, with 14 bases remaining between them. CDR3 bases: TGTGCCAGTAGTATTAACAGGGAGGTCAACAATGAGCAGTTCTTC. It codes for CASSINREVNNEQFF.

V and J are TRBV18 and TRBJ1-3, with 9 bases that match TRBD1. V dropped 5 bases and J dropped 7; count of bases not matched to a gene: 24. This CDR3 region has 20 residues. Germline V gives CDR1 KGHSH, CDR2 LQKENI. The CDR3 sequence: CASSSTRGGQGFGRGNTIYF. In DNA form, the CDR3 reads TGTGCCAGCTCATCGACCCGCGGGGGACAGGGCTTCGGGAGAGGGAACACCATATATTTT.

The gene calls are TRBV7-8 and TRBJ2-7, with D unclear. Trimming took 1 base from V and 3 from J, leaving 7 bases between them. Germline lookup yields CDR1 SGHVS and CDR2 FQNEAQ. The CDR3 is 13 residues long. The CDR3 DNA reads TGTGCCAGCAGCTTAGACACCCTCTACGAGCAGTACTTC. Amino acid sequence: CASSLDTLYEQYF.

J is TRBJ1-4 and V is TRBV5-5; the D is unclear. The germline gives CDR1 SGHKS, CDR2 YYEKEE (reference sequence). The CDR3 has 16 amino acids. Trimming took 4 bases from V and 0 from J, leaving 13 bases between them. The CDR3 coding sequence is TGTGCCAGCAGCCTGGACGGCGGAGCAACTAATGAAAAACTGTTTTTT. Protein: CASSLDGGATNEKLFF.

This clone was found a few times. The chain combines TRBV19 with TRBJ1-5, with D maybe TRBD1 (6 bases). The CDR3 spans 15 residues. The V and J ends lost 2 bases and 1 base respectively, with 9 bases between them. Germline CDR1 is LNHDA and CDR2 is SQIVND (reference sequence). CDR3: CASSIQGRSNQPQHF. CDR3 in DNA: TGTGCCAGTAGTATACAGGGGAGAAGCAATCAGCCCCAGCATTTT.

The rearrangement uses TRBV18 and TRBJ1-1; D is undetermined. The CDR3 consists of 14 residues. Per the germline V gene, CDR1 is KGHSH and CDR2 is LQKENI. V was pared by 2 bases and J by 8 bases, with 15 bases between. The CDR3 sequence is CASSPTQGQEEAFF. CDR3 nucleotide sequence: TGTGCCAGCTCACCAACCCAAGGGCAGGAAGAAGCTTTCTTT.

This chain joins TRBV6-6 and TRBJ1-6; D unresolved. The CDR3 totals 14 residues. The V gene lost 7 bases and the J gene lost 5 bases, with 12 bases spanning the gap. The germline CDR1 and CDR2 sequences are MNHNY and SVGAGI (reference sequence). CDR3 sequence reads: CASTRSDHNSPLHF. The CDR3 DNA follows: TGTGCCAGCACCCGGTCAGACCATAATTCACCCCTCCACTTT.

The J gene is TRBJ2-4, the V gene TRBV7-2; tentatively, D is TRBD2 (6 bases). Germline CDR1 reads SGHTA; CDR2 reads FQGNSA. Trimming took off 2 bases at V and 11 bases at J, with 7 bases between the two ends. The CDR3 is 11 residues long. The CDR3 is CASSLRGVQYF. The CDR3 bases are TGTGCCAGCAGCTTACGCGGGGTTCAGTACTTC. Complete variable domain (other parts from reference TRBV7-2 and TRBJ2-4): GAGVSQSPSNKVTEKGKDVELRCDPISGHTALYWYRQSLGQGLEFLIYFQGNSAPDKSGLPSDRFSAERTGGSVSTLTIQRTQQEDSAVYLCASSLRGVQYFGAGTRLSVL.

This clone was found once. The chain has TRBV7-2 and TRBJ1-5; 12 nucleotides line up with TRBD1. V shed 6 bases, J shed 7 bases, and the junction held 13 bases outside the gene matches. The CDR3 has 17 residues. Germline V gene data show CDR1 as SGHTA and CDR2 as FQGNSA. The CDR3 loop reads CASRAREGQGAFQPQHF. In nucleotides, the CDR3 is TGTGCCAGCAGAGCCCGAGAGGGACAGGGGGCTTTCCAGCCCCAGCATTTT. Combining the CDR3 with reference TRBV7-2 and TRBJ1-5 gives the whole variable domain GAGVSQSPSNKVTEKGKDVELRCDPISGHTALYWYRQSLGQGLEFLIYFQGNSAPDKSGLPSDRFSAERTGGSVSTLTIQRTQQEDSAVYLCASRAREGQGAFQPQHFGDGTRLSIL.

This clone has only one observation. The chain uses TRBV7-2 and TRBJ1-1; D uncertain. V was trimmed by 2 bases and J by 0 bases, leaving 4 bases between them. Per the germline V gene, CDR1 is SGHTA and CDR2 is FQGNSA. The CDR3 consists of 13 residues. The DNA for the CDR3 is TGTGCCAGCAGCTTATTAATGAACACTGAAGCTTTCTTT. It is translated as CASSLLMNTEAFF.

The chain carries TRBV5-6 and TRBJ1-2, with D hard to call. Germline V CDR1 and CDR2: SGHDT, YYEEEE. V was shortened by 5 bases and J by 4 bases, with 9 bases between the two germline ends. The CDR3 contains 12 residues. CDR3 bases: TGTGCCAGCAGGAAGGCCTTCTATGGCTACACCTTC. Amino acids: CASRKAFYGYTF.

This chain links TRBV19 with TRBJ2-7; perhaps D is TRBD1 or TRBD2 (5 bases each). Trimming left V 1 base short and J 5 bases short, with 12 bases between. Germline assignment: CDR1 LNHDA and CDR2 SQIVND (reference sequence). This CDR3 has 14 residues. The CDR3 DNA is TGTGCCAGTAGTATAGTTTTGGGACGCCACGAGCAGTACTTC. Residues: CASSIVLGRHEQYF.

Written as DNA, the CDR3 is TGTGCCAGCAGCGGGACAGGGGGGGGTTACAATGAGCAGTTCTTC. Translation gives CASSGTGGGYNEQFF. V gene TRBV5-4 combines with J gene TRBJ2-1, with TRBD1 identical over 11 bases. This CDR3 has 15 amino acids. Losses at the gene ends were 4 bases for V and 4 bases for J; bases not matched to a gene: 4. Germline CDR1 and CDR2: SGHNT and YYREEE (reference sequence). The complete variable domain, with remaining parts taken from reference TRBV5-4 and TRBJ2-1, reads ETGVTQSPTHLIKTRGQQVTLRCSSQSGHNTVSWYQQALGQGPQFIFQYYREEENGRGNFPPRFSGLQFPNYSSELNVNALELDDSALYLCASSGTGGGYNEQFFGPGTRLTVL.

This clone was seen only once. The CDR3 reads CASSLDRANGELFF. The DNA for the CDR3 is TGTGCCAGCAGCCTGGACAGGGCGAACGGGGAGCTGTTTTTT. This rearrangement joins TRBV5-5 to TRBJ2-2; 8 nucleotides match TRBD1. V gave up 4 bases and J gave up 7 bases; unmatched junction bases: 6. The CDR3 totals 14 residues. Per the germline V gene, CDR1 is SGHKS and CDR2 is YYEKEE (reference sequence).

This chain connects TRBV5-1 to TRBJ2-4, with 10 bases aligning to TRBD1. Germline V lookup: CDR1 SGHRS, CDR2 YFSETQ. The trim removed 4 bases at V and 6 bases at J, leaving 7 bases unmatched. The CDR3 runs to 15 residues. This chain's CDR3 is CASSLRDRGGNIQYF. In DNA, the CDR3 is TGCGCCAGCAGCCTCCGGGACAGGGGCGGAAACATTCAGTACTTC.

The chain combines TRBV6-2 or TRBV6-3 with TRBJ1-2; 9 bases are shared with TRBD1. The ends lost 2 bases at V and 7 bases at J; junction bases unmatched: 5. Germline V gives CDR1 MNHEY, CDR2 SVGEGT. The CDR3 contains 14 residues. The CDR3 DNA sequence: TGTGCCAGCAGTTACGGGGGACAGGGTGCTGGCTACACCTTC. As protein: CASSYGGQGAGYTF.

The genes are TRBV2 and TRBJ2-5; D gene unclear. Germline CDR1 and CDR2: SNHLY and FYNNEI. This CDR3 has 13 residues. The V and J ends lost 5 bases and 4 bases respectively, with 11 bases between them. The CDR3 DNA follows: TGTGCCAGCAGTTATTCTTCGGGAGAGACCCAGTACTTC. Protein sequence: CASSYSSGETQYF.

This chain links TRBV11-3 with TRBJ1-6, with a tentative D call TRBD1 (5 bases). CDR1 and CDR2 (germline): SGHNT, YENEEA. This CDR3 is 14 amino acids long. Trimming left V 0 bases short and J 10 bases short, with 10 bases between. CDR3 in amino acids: CASSLEGTGSPLHF. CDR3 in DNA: TGTGCCAGCAGCTTAGAGGGGACTGGGTCACCCCTCCACTTT.

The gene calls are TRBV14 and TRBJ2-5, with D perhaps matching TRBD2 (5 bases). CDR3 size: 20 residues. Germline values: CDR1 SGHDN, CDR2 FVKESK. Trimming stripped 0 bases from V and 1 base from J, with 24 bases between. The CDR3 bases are TGTGCCAGCAGCCAAGATCGACCCCTTGGGTGGCGGAGGACCCAAGAGACCCAGTACTTC. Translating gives CASSQDRPLGWRRTQETQYF.

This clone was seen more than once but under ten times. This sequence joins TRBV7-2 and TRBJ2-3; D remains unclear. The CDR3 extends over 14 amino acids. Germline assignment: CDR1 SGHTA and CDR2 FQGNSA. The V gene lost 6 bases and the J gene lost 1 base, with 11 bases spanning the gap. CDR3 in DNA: TGTGCCAGCAGAGTGGCCCGGGGCACAGATACGCAGTATTTT. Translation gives CASRVARGTDTQYF.

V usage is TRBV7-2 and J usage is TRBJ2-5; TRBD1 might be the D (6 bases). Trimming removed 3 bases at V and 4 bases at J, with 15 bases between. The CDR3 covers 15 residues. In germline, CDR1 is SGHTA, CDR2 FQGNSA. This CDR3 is CASSFSTGYPETQYF. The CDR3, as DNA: TGTGCCAGCAGCTTCAGTACAGGGTACCCAGAGACCCAGTACTTC.